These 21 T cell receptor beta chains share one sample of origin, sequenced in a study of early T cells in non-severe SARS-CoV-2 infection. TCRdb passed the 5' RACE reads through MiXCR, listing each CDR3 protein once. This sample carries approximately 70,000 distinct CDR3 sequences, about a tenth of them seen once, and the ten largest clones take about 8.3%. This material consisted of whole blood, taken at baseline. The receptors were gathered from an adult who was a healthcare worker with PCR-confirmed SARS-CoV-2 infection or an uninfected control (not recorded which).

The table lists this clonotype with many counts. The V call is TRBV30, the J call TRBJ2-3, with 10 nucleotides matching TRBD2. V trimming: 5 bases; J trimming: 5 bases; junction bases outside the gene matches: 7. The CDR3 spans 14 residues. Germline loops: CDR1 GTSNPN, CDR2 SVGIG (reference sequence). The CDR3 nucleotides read TGTGCCTGGGATATAGCGGGGGGAATAGATACGCAGTATTTT. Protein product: CAWDIAGGIDTQYF.

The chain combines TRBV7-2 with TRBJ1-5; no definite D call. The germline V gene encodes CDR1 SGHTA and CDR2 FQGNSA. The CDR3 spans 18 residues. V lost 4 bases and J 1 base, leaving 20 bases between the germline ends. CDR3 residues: CASSSQSRGYGSNQPQHF. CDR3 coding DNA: TGTGCCAGCAGCTCTCAAAGTCGAGGCTACGGCAGCAATCAGCCCCAGCATTTT.

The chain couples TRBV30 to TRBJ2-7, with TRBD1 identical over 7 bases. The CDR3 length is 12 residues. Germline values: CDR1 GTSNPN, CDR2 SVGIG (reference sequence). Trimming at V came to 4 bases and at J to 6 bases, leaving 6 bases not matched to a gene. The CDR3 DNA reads TGTGCCTGGAACAGGGGATTCGGCGAGCAGTACTTC. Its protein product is CAWNRGFGEQYF.

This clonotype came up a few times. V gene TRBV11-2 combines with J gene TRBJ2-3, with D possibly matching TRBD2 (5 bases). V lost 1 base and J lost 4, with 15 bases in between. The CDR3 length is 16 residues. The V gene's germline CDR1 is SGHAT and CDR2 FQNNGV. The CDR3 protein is CASSLAWPGGSDTQYF. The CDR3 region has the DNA TGTGCCAGCAGCTTAGCCTGGCCAGGAGGCTCAGATACGCAGTATTTT.

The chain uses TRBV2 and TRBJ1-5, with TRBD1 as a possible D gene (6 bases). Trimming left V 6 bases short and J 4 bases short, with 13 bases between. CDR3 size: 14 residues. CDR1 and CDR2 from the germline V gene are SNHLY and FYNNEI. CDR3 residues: CASRYRQVNQPQHF. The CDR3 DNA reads TGTGCCAGCAGATACAGACAGGTGAATCAGCCCCAGCATTTT. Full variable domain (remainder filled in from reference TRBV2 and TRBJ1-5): EPEVTQTPSHQVTQMGQEVILRCVPISNHLYFYWYRQILGQKVEFLVSFYNNEISEKSEIFDDQFSVERPDGSNFTLKIRSTKLEDSAMYFCASRYRQVNQPQHFGDGTRLSIL.

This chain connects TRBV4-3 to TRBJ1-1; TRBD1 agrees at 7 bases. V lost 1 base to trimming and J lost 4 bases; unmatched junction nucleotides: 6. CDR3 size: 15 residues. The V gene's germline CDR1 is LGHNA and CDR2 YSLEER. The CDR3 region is CASSQGYRGFTEAFF. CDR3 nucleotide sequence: TGCGCCAGCAGCCAAGGATACAGGGGTTTCACTGAAGCTTTCTTT.

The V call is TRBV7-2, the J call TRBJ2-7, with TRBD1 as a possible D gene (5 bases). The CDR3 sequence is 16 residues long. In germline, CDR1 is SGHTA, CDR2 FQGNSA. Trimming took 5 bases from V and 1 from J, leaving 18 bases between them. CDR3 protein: CASSPQGGSISYEQYF. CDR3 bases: TGTGCCAGCAGCCCCCAGGGTGGCTCGATTTCCTACGAGCAGTACTTC.

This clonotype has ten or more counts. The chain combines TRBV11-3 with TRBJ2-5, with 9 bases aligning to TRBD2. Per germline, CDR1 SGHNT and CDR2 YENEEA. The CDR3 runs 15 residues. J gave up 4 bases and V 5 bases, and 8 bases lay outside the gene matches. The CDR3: CASSLWTSETETQYF. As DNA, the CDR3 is TGTGCCAGCAGCCTTTGGACTAGCGAGACAGAGACCCAGTACTTC.

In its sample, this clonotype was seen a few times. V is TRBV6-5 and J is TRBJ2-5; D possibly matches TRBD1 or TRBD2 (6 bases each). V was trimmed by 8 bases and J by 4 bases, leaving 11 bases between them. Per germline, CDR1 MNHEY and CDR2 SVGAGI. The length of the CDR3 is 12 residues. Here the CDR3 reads CASGGRRETQYF. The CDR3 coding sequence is TGTGCCAGCGGGGGGCGTCGAGAGACCCAGTACTTC.

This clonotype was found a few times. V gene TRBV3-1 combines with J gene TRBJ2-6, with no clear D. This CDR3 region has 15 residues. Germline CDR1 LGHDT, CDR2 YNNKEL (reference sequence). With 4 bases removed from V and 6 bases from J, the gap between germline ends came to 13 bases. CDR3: CASSLDSLQANVLTF. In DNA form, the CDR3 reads TGTGCCAGCAGCCTAGACTCACTACAGGCCAACGTCCTGACTTTC.

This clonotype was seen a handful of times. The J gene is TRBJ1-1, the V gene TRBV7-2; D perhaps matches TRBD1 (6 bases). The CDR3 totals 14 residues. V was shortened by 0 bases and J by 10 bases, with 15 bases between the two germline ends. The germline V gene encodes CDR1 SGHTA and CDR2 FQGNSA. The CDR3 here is CASSLARKGGRAFF. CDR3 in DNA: TGTGCCAGCAGCTTAGCTAGGAAAGGGGGGCGAGCTTTCTTT.

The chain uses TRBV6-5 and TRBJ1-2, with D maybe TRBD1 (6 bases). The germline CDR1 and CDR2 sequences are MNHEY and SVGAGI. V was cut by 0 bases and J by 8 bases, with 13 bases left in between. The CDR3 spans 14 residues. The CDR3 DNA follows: TGTGCCAGCAGTTACTCGCCAGGGGCAGAGGGCTACACCTTC. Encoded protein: CASSYSPGAEGYTF.

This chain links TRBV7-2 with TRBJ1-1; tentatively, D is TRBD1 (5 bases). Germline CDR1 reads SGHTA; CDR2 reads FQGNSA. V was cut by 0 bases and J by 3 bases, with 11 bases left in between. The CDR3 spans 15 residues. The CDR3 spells CASSLANQGHTEAFF. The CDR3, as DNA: TGTGCCAGCAGCTTAGCTAATCAGGGTCACACTGAAGCTTTCTTT.

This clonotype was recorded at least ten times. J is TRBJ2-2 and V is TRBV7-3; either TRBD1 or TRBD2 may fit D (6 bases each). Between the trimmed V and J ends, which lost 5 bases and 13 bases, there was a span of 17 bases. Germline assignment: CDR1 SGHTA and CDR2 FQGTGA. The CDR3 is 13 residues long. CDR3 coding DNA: TGTGCCAGCAGCCCATCTAGGGGGGTCCCGCTGTTTTTT. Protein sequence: CASSPSRGVPLFF.

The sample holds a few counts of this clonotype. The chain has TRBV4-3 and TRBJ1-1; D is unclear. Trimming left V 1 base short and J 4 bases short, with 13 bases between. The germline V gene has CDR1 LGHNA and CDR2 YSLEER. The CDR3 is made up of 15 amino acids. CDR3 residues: CASSQGIGDRTEAFF. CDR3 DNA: TGCGCCAGCAGCCAAGGTATCGGGGATCGCACTGAAGCTTTCTTT.

The CDR3 region is CASSRAMIPSTSGGTDTQYF. The CDR3 DNA follows: TGTGCCAGCAGCAGGGCGATGATCCCTTCGACTAGCGGGGGCACAGATACGCAGTATTTT. J is TRBJ2-3 and V is TRBV3-1, with 11 bases that match TRBD2. The V and J ends lost 5 bases and 1 base, in that order; junction bases with no gene match: 17. This CDR3 contains 20 residues. The germline V gene encodes CDR1 LGHDT and CDR2 YNNKEL (reference sequence).

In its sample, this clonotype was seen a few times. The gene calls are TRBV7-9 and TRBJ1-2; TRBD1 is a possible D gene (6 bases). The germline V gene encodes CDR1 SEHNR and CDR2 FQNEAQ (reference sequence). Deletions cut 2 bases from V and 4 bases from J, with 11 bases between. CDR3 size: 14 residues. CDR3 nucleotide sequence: TGTGCCAGCAGCTTACCGGGGGGCGGCTATGGCTACACCTTC. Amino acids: CASSLPGGGYGYTF.

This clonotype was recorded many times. In DNA, the CDR3 is TGTGCCAGCAGCTTAGTTGCAGGGGGCGAGGGCTACACCTTC. Its protein is CASSLVAGGEGYTF. The rearrangement joins TRBV7-9 to TRBJ1-2, with 8 bases matching TRBD1. Trimming took 1 base from V and 8 from J; bases not matched to a gene: 6. This CDR3 contains 14 residues. The germline CDR1 and CDR2 sequences are SEHNR and FQNEAQ (reference sequence).

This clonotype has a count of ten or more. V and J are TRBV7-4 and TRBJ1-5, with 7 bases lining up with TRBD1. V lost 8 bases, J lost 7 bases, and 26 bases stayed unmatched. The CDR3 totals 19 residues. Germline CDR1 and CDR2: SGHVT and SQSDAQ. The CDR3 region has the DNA TGTGCCAGCCCCTTTAACCCGGGGAGGGGGCTGTTCCGTGCGCAGCCCCAGCATTTT. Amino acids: CASPFNPGRGLFRAQPQHF.

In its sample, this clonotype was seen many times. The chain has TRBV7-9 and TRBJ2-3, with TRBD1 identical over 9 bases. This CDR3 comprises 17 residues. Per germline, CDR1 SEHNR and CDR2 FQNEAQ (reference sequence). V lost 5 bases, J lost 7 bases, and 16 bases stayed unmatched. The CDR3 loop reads CASSPRSGTGKTHTQYF. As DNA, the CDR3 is TGTGCCAGCAGCCCGAGAAGTGGGACAGGGAAGACTCATACGCAGTATTTT.

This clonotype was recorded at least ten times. CDR3 bases: TGTGCCAGCAGCTTAAAAAGGGACGGAATGAGGGAAAAACTGTTTTTT. Amino acid sequence: CASSLKRDGMREKLFF. The chain employs TRBV7-6 and TRBJ1-4; D is possibly TRBD1 (5 bases). This CDR3 comprises 16 residues. Trimming shortened V by 2 bases and J by 8 bases, and 18 bases separated the two germline ends. Germline V gene lookup returns CDR1 SGHVS and CDR2 FNYEAQ.